Detailed here is one TCR beta chain. Seattle's enrolled individuals joined amid active infection and were then monitored longitudinally. Methods used by the authors: For nucleated cells, counts were estimated from reference gene primer amplification. Using immunoSEQ multiplex PCR, the repertoire was profiled, and TCRdb retains in-frame clones only, with some absent. D and trimming were read from the DNA, whereas the V and J calls and clone size are those reported in that table. The sample consists of 150,000 to 200,000 clones, less than 90% of them appearing once. These data belong to a study of blood T cell repertoires in COVID-19. In the study overall: Italy, Spain and the United States were the sources of the convalescent and acute COVID-19 samples. In each case, the material was cDNA or gDNA derived from T cells, B-cell-depleted T cells, or PBMCs.

The TCR comes from a woman between 65 and 79 years old with COVID-19, enrolled during active disease. Sequencing input: peripheral blood.

The CDR3 region has the DNA TGTGCCAGCAGCCCCCCCGCAGCTAGCGGGAGATGGGTTAATGAGCAGTTCTTC. It codes for CASSPPAASGRWVNEQFF. This sequence joins TRBV5-6 and TRBJ2-1; 10 bases are shared with TRBD2. The CDR3 sequence is 18 residues long. With V trimmed by 4 bases and J by 7 bases, 17 bases remained unmatched. Germline lookup yields CDR1 SGHDT and CDR2 YYEEEE.